The 24 T cell receptor beta chains listed next were all sequenced from one sample in a study of identical twins. TCRdb independently ran MiXCR on the 5' RACE reads; one entry per CDR3 protein. The table lists hundreds of thousands of distinct CDR3 sequences, approximately 6.1% of them singletons, with approximately 2% in the top ten. Sequencing used naive T cells sorted from blood. The source of these receptors is a man younger than 35 in good health.

In this sample, this clonotype turned up many times. The chain has TRBV27 and TRBJ2-1; D not certain. Germline lookup yields CDR1 MNHEY and CDR2 SMNVEV (reference sequence). The V gene lost 8 bases and the J gene lost 0 bases, with 14 bases spanning the gap. CDR3 size: 15 residues. The CDR3 sequence is CASRDGGSSYNEQFF. DNA for the CDR3: TGTGCCAGCCGAGATGGTGGCTCCTCCTACAATGAGCAGTTCTTC.

The chain is built from TRBV5-1 and TRBJ2-1; D might be TRBD2 (5 bases). The CDR3 covers 13 residues. Germline V gene data show CDR1 as SGHRS and CDR2 as YFSETQ. Trimming cost V 4 bases and J 8 bases, with 13 bases left between them. The DNA of the CDR3 is TGCGCCAGCAGCCTACATAGCGCCGATGAGCAGTTCTTC. Amino acids: CASSLHSADEQFF.

This clonotype was detected ten times or more. The chain uses TRBV4-1 and TRBJ1-5; D is unresolved. Germline loops: CDR1 MGHRA, CDR2 YSYEKL. The CDR3 covers 15 residues. V lost 1 base to trimming and J lost 7 bases, with 14 bases between them. This chain's CDR3 is CASSQAGGIGQPQHF. For the CDR3, the DNA is TGCGCCAGCAGCCAAGCGGGCGGGATAGGCCAGCCCCAGCATTTT.

This clonotype was recorded a few times. This chain connects TRBV10-3 to TRBJ2-7; the match to TRBD2 covers 10 bases. V was clipped by 4 bases and J by 4 bases; unmatched bases: 4. This CDR3 spans 14 amino acids. The germline CDR1 and CDR2 sequences are ENHRY and SYGVKD. This CDR3 reads CAISVKREGYEQYF. The CDR3 bases are TGTGCCATCAGTGTTAAGCGGGAGGGATACGAGCAGTACTTC.

This chain links TRBV12-3 or TRBV12-4 with TRBJ2-6; D is ambiguous. This CDR3 comprises 12 residues. The V end was cut by 3 bases, the J end by 11 bases, with 8 bases between. CDR3: CASSFERHVLTF. The CDR3 nucleotides read TGTGCCAGCAGTTTCGAGAGGCACGTCCTGACTTTC.

The rearrangement joins TRBV12-3 or TRBV12-4 to TRBJ2-5; TRBD2 is a possible D gene (6 bases). Trimming removed 8 bases from V and 1 base from J, with 11 bases in between. The CDR3 is made up of 13 amino acids. For the CDR3, the DNA is TGTGCCAGCGGCTCTAGCGTCCAAGAGACCCAGTACTTC. It codes for CASGSSVQETQYF.

This clonotype was counted ten times or more. The gene calls are TRBV11-2 and TRBJ1-6, with unresolved D. Deletions cut 2 bases from V and 5 bases from J, with 10 bases between. This CDR3 is 15 amino acids long. CDR1 is SGHAT and CDR2 is FQNNGV in the germline V gene. The CDR3 DNA reads as TGTGCCAGCAGCTTACGCGGATTTGATAATTCACCCCTCCACTTT. Translated: CASSLRGFDNSPLHF.

The rearrangement uses TRBV27 and TRBJ2-3; D not certain. Germline V gene lookup returns CDR1 MNHEY and CDR2 SMNVEV (reference sequence). The V gene lost 8 bases and the J gene lost 2 bases, with 8 bases spanning the gap. This CDR3 spans 12 amino acids. The chain's CDR3 is CASRRYTDTQYF. DNA of the CDR3: TGTGCCAGCCGCCGATACACAGATACGCAGTATTTT.

This sequence joins TRBV19 and TRBJ1-1; tentatively, D is TRBD1 (6 bases). Trimming left V 3 bases short and J 3 bases short, with 11 bases between. The CDR3 runs to 14 residues. The germline gives CDR1 LNHDA, CDR2 SQIVND (reference sequence). The CDR3 DNA sequence: TGTGCCAGTAGTATCGGGGGGGGCTACACTGAAGCTTTCTTT. This translates into CASSIGGGYTEAFF.

The chain employs TRBV10-3 and TRBJ2-1; 9 bases match TRBD2. Germline CDR1 ENHRY, CDR2 SYGVKD. The ends lost 6 bases at V and 5 bases at J; junction bases unmatched: 8. CDR3 length: 15 residues. CDR3 loop: CAIREAGGAHNEQFF. CDR3 sequence (DNA): TGTGCCATCAGGGAAGCGGGAGGCGCCCACAATGAGCAGTTCTTC.

Comment on this clonotype: One end of the junction does not line up with germline, which may come from a read error. The chain employs TRBV7-6 and TRBJ2-7; the D call may be TRBD1 or TRBD2 (5 bases each). This CDR3 is 15 amino acids long. Germline loops: CDR1 SGHVS, CDR2 FNYEAQ. CDR3 protein: CVSSLGTQKFYEQYF. CDR3 nucleotides: TGTGTCAGCAGCTTAGGGACCCAGAAATTCTACGAGCAGTACTTC.

This clonotype has more than one count but fewer than ten. This chain uses TRBV7-2 with TRBJ2-3, with D perhaps given as TRBD1 or TRBD2 (6 bases each). The germline CDR1 and CDR2 sequences are SGHTA and FQGNSA. The germline V and J ends were trimmed by 0 bases and 4 bases, with 17 bases remaining between them. The CDR3 has 17 residues. CDR3 sequence reads: CASSLARDIGIADTQYF. The CDR3 bases are TGTGCCAGCAGCTTAGCGCGGGACATAGGGATAGCAGATACGCAGTATTTT.

This clonotype was picked up many times. The genes are TRBV10-3 and TRBJ2-2, with no clear D. This CDR3 contains 14 residues. The V gene's germline CDR1 is ENHRY and CDR2 SYGVKD. V gave up 3 bases and J gave up 1 base, with 6 bases separating them. This CDR3 is CAISELLNTGELFF. Here the CDR3 DNA reads TGTGCCATCAGTGAACTATTGAACACCGGGGAGCTGTTTTTT.

There are many counts of this clonotype. The chain uses TRBV27 and TRBJ2-7; tentative D call: TRBD1 (6 bases). Trimming cost V 2 bases and J 7 bases, with 12 bases left between them. This CDR3 is built from 13 residues. CDR1 is MNHEY, CDR2 SMNVEV, per germline (reference sequence). In DNA form, the CDR3 reads TGTGCCAGCAGTTTAAACAGGGTAAGGGAGCAGTACTTC. This translates into CASSLNRVREQYF.

This clonotype occurred many times. The gene calls are TRBV6-1 and TRBJ2-1; maybe TRBD2 (6 bases). The CDR3 length is 17 residues. V lost 7 bases to trimming and J lost 0 bases, with 19 bases between them. CDR1 MNHNS and CDR2 SASEGT come from the germline V gene. The CDR3 spells CASIPSARGSSYNEQFF. The CDR3 DNA is TGTGCCAGCATCCCCAGCGCGCGGGGCAGCTCCTACAATGAGCAGTTCTTC.

This clonotype was observed many times. The rearrangement joins TRBV6-2 or TRBV6-3 to TRBJ2-3; 8 bases agree with TRBD2. The CDR3 is 15 residues long. Looked up from germline, CDR1 is MNHEY and CDR2 is SVGEGT. The trim removed 2 bases at V and 4 bases at J, leaving 5 bases unmatched. CDR3 in amino acids: CASSYGLAGSDTQYF. CDR3 DNA: TGTGCCAGCAGTTACGGGTTAGCGGGATCAGATACGCAGTATTTT.

The CDR3 loop reads CASSTDRGLLAGELFF. CDR3 nucleotides: TGTGCCAGCAGCACGGACAGGGGCCTCCTTGCTGGGGAGCTGTTTTTT. The J gene is TRBJ2-2, the V gene TRBV7-9; 9 bases agree with TRBD1. This CDR3 is built from 16 residues. J was trimmed by 8 bases and V by 5 bases; bases with no gene match: 12. The V gene's germline CDR1 is SEHNR and CDR2 FQNEAQ (reference sequence).

The chain employs TRBV6-5 and TRBJ1-5; no definite D call. Germline V gene data show CDR1 as MNHEY and CDR2 as SVGAGI. The CDR3 is 13 amino acids. V dropped 0 bases and J dropped 7 bases, with 7 bases sitting between them. CDR3 bases: TGTGCCAGCAGTTACTCGACGGCACAGCCCCAGCATTTT. As protein: CASSYSTAQPQHF.

The chain links TRBV19 to TRBJ1-4, with TRBD1 as a possible D gene (6 bases). Per the germline V gene, CDR1 is LNHDA and CDR2 is SQIVND (reference sequence). The V end was cut by 10 bases, the J end by 0 bases, with 18 bases between. The CDR3 extends over 16 amino acids. This chain's CDR3 is CATGQRFKSTNEKLFF. CDR3 sequence (DNA): TGTGCCACCGGACAGAGATTTAAGTCAACTAATGAAAAACTGTTTTTT.

This clonotype was seen only a few times. This chain uses TRBV5-1 with TRBJ2-7; D call uncertain. CDR1 and CDR2 from the germline V gene are SGHRS and YFSETQ. This CDR3 region has 14 residues. Trimming stripped 2 bases from V and 4 bases from J, with 13 bases between. This chain's CDR3 is CASSFSAGPYEQYF. DNA of the CDR3: TGCGCCAGCAGCTTCTCGGCAGGACCTTACGAGCAGTACTTC.

This clonotype came up many times. J is TRBJ2-7 and V is TRBV20-1; weak D call: TRBD2 (5 bases). The V and J ends lost 6 bases and 0 bases respectively, with 12 bases between them. The CDR3 consists of 13 residues. The germline CDR1 and CDR2 sequences are DFQATT and SNEGSKA (reference sequence). The CDR3 DNA is TGCAGTGCCCCGGTGCGGGCCTCCTACGAGCAGTACTTC. This codes for CSAPVRASYEQYF.

This clonotype was seen many times. The chain is built from TRBV28 and TRBJ1-5; unclear D gene. This CDR3 comprises 11 residues. CDR1 and CDR2 from the germline V gene are MDHEN and SYDVKM. The ends were cut back, 3 bases at V and 3 bases at J, with 0 bases in the middle. The CDR3 nucleotides are TGTGCCAGCAGTTTCAATCAGCCCCAGCATTTT. It specifies CASSFNQPQHF.

V usage is TRBV28 and J usage is TRBJ1-3; the match to TRBD1 covers 7 bases. CDR3 length: 15 amino acids. J lost 4 bases, V lost 6 bases, and 9 bases had no gene match. CDR1 is MDHEN and CDR2 is SYDVKM in the germline V gene. The CDR3 here is CASRGRGRPGNTIYF. For the CDR3, the DNA is TGTGCCAGCAGGGGAAGGGGGCGTCCGGGAAACACCATATATTTT.

As for this clonotype: The junction departs from the called germline gene at one end, perhaps through a read error. The chain employs TRBV20-1 and TRBJ2-5, with D perhaps matching TRBD1 or TRBD2 (6 bases each). The CDR3 is made up of 9 amino acids. Germline V gives CDR1 DFQATT, CDR2 SNEGSKA (reference sequence). This CDR3 reads CSAGGTFSF. CDR3 bases: TGCAGTGCTGGGGGGACATTCAGCTTC.